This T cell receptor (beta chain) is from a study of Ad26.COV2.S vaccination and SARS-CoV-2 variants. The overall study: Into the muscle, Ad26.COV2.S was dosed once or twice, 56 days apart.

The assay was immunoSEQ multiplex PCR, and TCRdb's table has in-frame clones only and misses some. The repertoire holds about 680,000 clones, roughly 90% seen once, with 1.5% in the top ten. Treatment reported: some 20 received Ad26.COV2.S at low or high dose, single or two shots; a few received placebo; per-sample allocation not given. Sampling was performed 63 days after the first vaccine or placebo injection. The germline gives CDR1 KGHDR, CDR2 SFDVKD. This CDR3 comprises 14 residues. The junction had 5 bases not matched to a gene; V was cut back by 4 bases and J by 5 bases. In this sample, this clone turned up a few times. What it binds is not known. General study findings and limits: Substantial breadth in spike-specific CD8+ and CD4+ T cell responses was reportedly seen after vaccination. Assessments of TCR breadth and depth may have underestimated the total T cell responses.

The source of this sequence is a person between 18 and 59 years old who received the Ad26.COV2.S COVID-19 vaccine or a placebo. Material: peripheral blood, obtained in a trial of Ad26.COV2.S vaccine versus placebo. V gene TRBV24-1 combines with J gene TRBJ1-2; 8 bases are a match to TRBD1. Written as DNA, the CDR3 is TGTGCCACCAGTGACTCCGGGACAGGATATGGCTACACCTTC. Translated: CATSDSGTGYGYTF.